A selection of T cell receptor beta chains follows, all from one sample in a study of blood T cell repertoires in COVID-19. Clones were read by immunoSEQ multiplex PCR, and TCRdb kept only the in-frame ones, dropping some. The sample contains fewer than 250,000 clones, 80% to 85% of which appear only once. Sequencing input: peripheral blood. Receptor source: a woman of 80 years or more with COVID-19, enrolled during active disease. Each CDR3 is given with its conserved first and last residue. A D gene is named only where the DNA matches it firmly. Size values are once, few and many counts, or a class for expanded clones, and some rows have none.

>TRBV9|.|.|TRBJ1-1
TGTGCCAGCAGCGTAGTGGGGTCTGGGAGGATGAACACTGAAGCTTTCTTT
CASSVVGSGRMNTEAFF
>TRBV19|.|TRBD2|TRBJ2-7
TGTGCCAGTAGTGTAGCGGGGTCGAATCCCTACGAGCAGTACTTC
CASSVAGSNPYEQYF
>TRBV10-2|.|.|TRBJ2-3
TGCGCCAGCAGTGAAGGAGGGGTAGATACGCAGTATTTT
CASSEGGVDTQYF
>TRBV5-6|.|TRBD2|TRBJ2-3
TGTGCCAGCAGCTTGGATCTAGCGGGGGAAAAAGGGACGCAGTATTTT
CASSLDLAGEKGTQYF
>TRBV4-1|.|.|TRBJ2-6
TGCGCCAGCAGCCAAGCAGGGGCTGGGGCCAACGTCCTGACTTTC
CASSQAGAGANVLTF
>TRBV5-1|once|TRBD1|TRBJ1-6
TGCGCCAGCAGCTTGGGACAGGGGGCGTCGGGTTCACCCCTCCACTTT
CASSLGQGASGSPLHF
>TRBV21-1|.|.|TRBJ1-3
TGTGCCAGCAGCACTTTAGGGGACAGGCCCTCGGACACCATATATTTT
CASSTLGDRPSDTIYF
>TRBV27|.|TRBD1|TRBJ1-4
TGTGCCAGCAGTCTGGACAGGTCCTCCCTTCATAATGAAAAACTGTTTTTT
CASSLDRSSLHNEKLFF
>TRBV4-1|.|TRBD2|TRBJ2-6
TGCGCCAGCAGCCCCAGCGGGGGAGGGTCTGGGGCCAACGTCCTGACTTTC
CASSPSGGGSGANVLTF
>TRBV10-3|.|TRBD1|TRBJ1-6
TGTGCCATCAGTGAGTCGACAGGGAACAATTCACCCCTCCACTTT
CAISESTGNNSPLHF
>TRBV28|.|.|TRBJ1-6
TGTGCCAGCAGCCCCTATTCCTCCGAGGTCCCCCTCCACTTT
CASSPYSSEVPLHF
>TRBV19|.|TRBD2|TRBJ2-1
TGTGCCAGTAGTAGCCTTCGGGGGGATGAGCAGTTCTTC
CASSSLRGDEQFF
>TRBV2|once|TRBD1|TRBJ1-5
TGTGCCAGCAGTGAGGACAGGGGCAACAATCAGCCCCAGCATTTT
CASSEDRGNNQPQHF
>TRBV3-1/TRBV3-2|.|TRBD1|TRBJ1-4
TGTGCCAGCAGCCTGGGACAGGGAGGAAAACTGTTTTTT
CASSLGQGGKLFF
>TRBV6-5|.|TRBD2|TRBJ2-5
TGTGCCAGCAGCCGCGGGACTAAAATCCAAGAGACCCAGTACTTC
CASSRGTKIQETQYF
>TRBV2|.|TRBD1|TRBJ2-1
TGTGCCAGCAGTGGGGGGACAGGGGGTAGGGATGAGCAGTTCTTC
CASSGGTGGRDEQFF
>TRBV7-7|.|.|TRBJ1-4
TGTGCCAGCAAGAGGGGGTTGGGGGATAATGAAAAACTGTTTTTT
CASKRGLGDNEKLFF
>TRBV3-1/TRBV3-2|.|.|TRBJ2-4
TGTGCCAGCAGCCTCACCGACGGGAACAACATTCAGTACTTC
CASSLTDGNNIQYF
>TRBV6-6|.|.|TRBJ2-7
TGTGCCAGCAGCCCGCCCACCGGCAGGGGAGGGTACGAGCAGTACTTC
CASSPPTGRGGYEQYF
>TRBV9|.|TRBD1|TRBJ2-7
TGTGCCAGCAGCGTCTGGGGGACAGGGTCGGGCGAGCAGTACTTC
CASSVWGTGSGEQYF
>TRBV21-1|.|.|TRBJ1-6
TGTGCCAGCAGCAAAGATTTGGACAGATATTCACCCCTCCACTTT
CASSKDLDRYSPLHF
>TRBV3-1/TRBV3-2|.|TRBD1|TRBJ1-5
TGTGCCAGCAGCCTGGGACAGGGAGCTAATCAGCCCCAGCATTTT
CASSLGQGANQPQHF
>TRBV5-4|once|.|TRBJ1-2
TGTGCCAGCAGCCTCACAGTATCTAACTATGGCTACACCTTC
CASSLTVSNYGYTF
>TRBV5-8|.|.|TRBJ1-1
TGTGCCAGCAGCTTGGTTGAAACGGGAAGGAGAGTTGATGAAGCTTTCTTT
CASSLVETGRRVDEAFF